Each of the 30 T cell receptor beta chains below was sequenced from the same sample in a study of human T cells and chemical hapten exposure. MiXCR, run by TCRdb on the RACE reads, gives a single entry per CDR3 protein. This sample has 300,000 to 450,000 distinct CDR3 sequences; approximately 5.1% occur once, and the top ten carry 2.6%. Specified time point: pre-sensitization, week 0. The treatment here: therapeutic diphenylcyclopropenone sensitization with weekly scalp DPC. Sequences were derived from whole blood, sampled in connection with sensitization to the hapten diphenylcyclopropenone (DPC). These receptors were collected from a woman in her forties or fifties with alopecia areata. Some clones in this sample may be carry-over from other donors' samples.

The V call is TRBV5-6, the J call TRBJ2-5; no reliable D call. Trimming stripped 0 bases from V and 7 bases from J, with 13 bases between. The CDR3 spans 14 residues. Germline loops: CDR1 SGHDT, CDR2 YYEEEE. As DNA, the CDR3 is TGTGCCAGCAGCTTGGGGCAGTATCCGCGGACCCAGTACTTC. Translating gives CASSLGQYPRTQYF.

V usage is TRBV5-1 and J usage is TRBJ2-1, with 12 bases aligning to TRBD2. Germline V CDR1 and CDR2: SGHRS, YFSETQ. The J segment lost 16 bases and the V segment lost 0 bases, leaving 11 bases of the junction unmatched. CDR3 length: 15 amino acids. In DNA form, the CDR3 reads TGCGCCAGCAGCTTGGAGCGACTAGCGGGGGAGCAGGATTTCTTC. It codes for CASSLERLAGEQDFF.

This chain links TRBV7-9 with TRBJ1-2; perhaps TRBD1 as D (6 bases). The CDR3 runs 15 residues. Trimming removed 4 bases at V and 0 bases at J, with 12 bases between. Germline CDR1 SEHNR, CDR2 FQNEAQ (reference sequence). CDR3 region: CASSSTGNANYGYTF. The DNA for the CDR3 is TGTGCCAGCAGCTCCACAGGGAATGCTAACTATGGCTACACCTTC.

This clonotype was seen ten or more times. This chain joins TRBV28 and TRBJ2-2, with a possible D match to TRBD1 (5 bases). Germline V gene sequence: CDR1 MDHEN, CDR2 SYDVKM. The V and J ends lost 8 bases and 2 bases respectively, with 6 bases between them. The CDR3 totals 12 residues. The CDR3 nucleotides read TGTGCCAGCGACAGAAACACCGGGGAGCTGTTTTTT. This translates into CASDRNTGELFF.

This clonotype was seen more than once but under ten times. The rearrangement links TRBV6-5 to TRBJ1-5; unclear D gene. The V end lost 2 bases, the J end lost 5 bases, and 13 bases lay between the germline ends. In germline, CDR1 is MNHEY, CDR2 SVGAGI. This CDR3 is 15 amino acids long. In DNA, the CDR3 is TGTGCCAGCAGTTACACGGGCGGGGTCGATCAGCCCCAGCATTTT. It is translated as CASSYTGGVDQPQHF.

CDR3 DNA sequence: TGTGCCAGCAGCGTAGGGGACATGAACACCGGGGAGCTGTTTTTT. This translates into CASSVGDMNTGELFF. The V call is TRBV9, the J call TRBJ2-2, with D possibly being TRBD1 (6 bases). Trimming pared 0 bases from V and 1 base from J, leaving 7 bases between. The germline V gene has CDR1 SGDLS and CDR2 YYNGEE. The CDR3 is 15 amino acids.

This clonotype was picked up many times. This chain uses TRBV18 with TRBJ2-1; 7 bases are shared with TRBD2. With 2 bases clipped from V and 1 base from J, the junction kept 2 bases outside the gene matches. This CDR3 has 15 residues. CDR1 KGHSH and CDR2 LQKENI come from the germline V gene. The CDR3 DNA follows: TGTGCCAGCTCACCAGAAGCGGGATCCTACAATGAGCAGTTCTTC. Its translation is CASSPEAGSYNEQFF.

This clonotype showed up just a few times. V gene TRBV20-1 combines with J gene TRBJ1-6; D gene unclear. Trimming took off 3 bases at V and 13 bases at J, with 10 bases between the two ends. Germline CDR1 is DFQATT and CDR2 is SNEGSKA (reference sequence). CDR3 length: 11 amino acids. The CDR3 loop is CSASPLLPLHF. The DNA for the CDR3 is TGCAGTGCTAGTCCCCTACTCCCCCTCCACTTT.

V usage is TRBV28 and J usage is TRBJ2-5; 9 bases align to TRBD1. The CDR3 spans 15 residues. Germline values: CDR1 MDHEN, CDR2 SYDVKM. V dropped 6 bases and J dropped 7; count of bases not matched to a gene: 12. The chain's CDR3 is CASSLGQGPLGTQYF. The CDR3 region has the DNA TGTGCCAGCAGCCTGGGACAGGGACCCCTTGGGACCCAGTACTTC.

There are many counts of this clonotype. V is TRBV7-9 and J is TRBJ2-1; 11 bases fit TRBD2. After removal of 10 bases from V and 2 bases from J, the junction contained 13 bases not matched to a gene. Germline V lookup: CDR1 SEHNR, CDR2 FQNEAQ (reference sequence). CDR3 length: 17 residues. The CDR3 sequence: CANNVIAGGITYNEQFF. The DNA of the CDR3 is TGTGCCAACAACGTGATAGCGGGAGGGATAACCTACAATGAGCAGTTCTTC.

This clonotype was counted at least ten times. The chain links TRBV30 to TRBJ1-5; no firm D call. Per germline, CDR1 GTSNPN and CDR2 SVGIG (reference sequence). V was clipped by 3 bases and J by 3 bases, with 12 bases between them. The CDR3 is 14 amino acids. CDR3 coding DNA: TGTGCCTGGAGACCGGACGGCTCCAATCAGCCCCAGCATTTT. Encoded protein: CAWRPDGSNQPQHF. Full variable domain (rest looked up from reference TRBV30 and TRBJ1-5): SQTIHQWPATLVQPVGSPLSLECTVEGTSNPNLYWYRQAAGRGLQLLFYSVGIGQISSEVPQNLSASRPQDRQFILSSKKLLLSDSGFYLCAWRPDGSNQPQHFGDGTRLSIL.

This clonotype was found a few times. This chain links TRBV28 with TRBJ2-3; TRBD2 might be the D (5 bases). Trimming left V 11 bases short and J 2 bases short, with 11 bases between. The CDR3 extends over 12 amino acids. The germline V gene has CDR1 MDHEN and CDR2 SYDVKM. The CDR3 DNA sequence: TGTGCCGGGAGTAGCGTCACAGATACGCAGTATTTT. It yields the protein CAGSSVTDTQYF.

This clonotype has ten or more counts. The chain uses TRBV28 and TRBJ2-3, with 10 bases identical to TRBD2. Germline V gives CDR1 MDHEN, CDR2 SYDVKM. CDR3 length: 16 residues. J lost 13 bases, V lost 3 bases, and 16 bases had no gene match. DNA of the CDR3: TGTGCCAGCAGTTTTTTCGGACTAGCGGCCACCGCGTCGGAGTATTTT. As protein: CASSFFGLAATASEYF.

The gene calls are TRBV12-3 or TRBV12-4 and TRBJ1-1, with D tentatively TRBD1 (6 bases). CDR3 size: 14 residues. Between the trimmed V and J ends, which lost 5 bases and 7 bases, there was a span of 17 bases. The CDR3 DNA follows: TGTGCCAGCAGTAATACAGGGTCCGACGGTGAAGCTTTCTTT. It is translated as CASSNTGSDGEAFF.

This clonotype was seen only a few times. The V and J genes are TRBV19 and TRBJ2-1; 10 bases match TRBD2. The CDR3 length is 15 residues. Germline CDR1 and CDR2: LNHDA and SQIVND (reference sequence). V shed 5 bases, J shed 4 bases, and the junction held 5 bases outside the gene matches. The CDR3 coding sequence is TGTGCCAGTAGTTACACTAGCGGGGCATACAATGAGCAGTTCTTC. Its translation: CASSYTSGAYNEQFF.

This clonotype has a count of ten or more. The chain joins TRBV5-4 to TRBJ2-5, with D perhaps assigned TRBD1 or TRBD2 (5 bases each). This CDR3 comprises 14 residues. Per the germline V gene, CDR1 is SGHNT and CDR2 is YYREEE (reference sequence). The ends were cut back, 0 bases at V and 2 bases at J, with 8 bases in the middle. CDR3 nucleotides: TGTGCCAGCAGCTTGGAGGGACCACAAGAGACCCAGTACTTC. Translated, it gives CASSLEGPQETQYF.

This clonotype occurred many times. The chain's CDR3 is CASSSGRAAGETQYF. DNA for the CDR3: TGTGCCAGCAGTAGCGGGAGGGCCGCTGGCGAGACCCAGTACTTC. The chain has TRBV28 and TRBJ2-5; TRBD2 aligns across 10 bases. Per germline, CDR1 MDHEN and CDR2 SYDVKM. This CDR3 has 15 residues. Trimming at V came to 5 bases and at J to 5 bases, leaving 8 bases not matched to a gene.

This clonotype was observed at least ten times. The V and J genes are TRBV29-1 and TRBJ1-1; D not resolved. This CDR3 is 13 amino acids long. V lost 0 bases and J lost 0, with 5 bases in between. Germline lookup yields CDR1 SQVTM and CDR2 ANQGSEA. The CDR3 sequence: CSVEDGMNTEAFF. CDR3 in DNA: TGCAGCGTTGAAGACGGGATGAACACTGAAGCTTTCTTT.

The rearrangement links TRBV29-1 to TRBJ1-1; D is ambiguous. V lost 8 bases to trimming and J lost 2 bases, with 18 bases between them. Germline loops: CDR1 SQVTM, CDR2 ANQGSEA. The CDR3 spans 14 residues. CDR3 nucleotide sequence: TGCAGCATCGTCGGTTTACTCCTTAACACTGAAGCTTTCTTT. Amino acids: CSIVGLLLNTEAFF.

This chain joins TRBV12-3 or TRBV12-4 and TRBJ1-3; D remains unclear. V lost 3 bases and J lost 0, with 12 bases in between. The CDR3 extends over 16 amino acids. CDR3 sequence reads: CASSLSGRYSGNTIYF. Here the CDR3 DNA reads TGTGCCAGCAGTTTGAGCGGAAGGTACTCTGGAAACACCATATATTTT.

In its sample, this clonotype was seen many times. The chain couples TRBV7-2 to TRBJ1-6, with D perhaps matching TRBD1 (5 bases). The V end was cut by 1 base, the J end by 7 bases, with 11 bases between. CDR1 and CDR2 (germline): SGHTA, FQGNSA. The CDR3 spans 15 residues. The CDR3 DNA is TGTGCCAGCAGCTTAGGCGACAGAAGGAATTCACCCCTCCACTTT. It is translated as CASSLGDRRNSPLHF.

J is TRBJ2-1 and V is TRBV12-3 or TRBV12-4; 7 bases fit TRBD1. Trimming cost V 3 bases and J 5 bases; bases outside gene matches: 7. The CDR3 covers 15 residues. The CDR3 nucleotides are TGTGCCAGCAGTTTCGAGGGGGCGCGGAACAATGAGCAGTTCTTC. Its protein is CASSFEGARNNEQFF.

The table lists this clonotype with a few counts. This rearrangement joins TRBV27 to TRBJ1-6, with 7 bases lining up with TRBD1. The CDR3 extends over 16 amino acids. V gave up 5 bases and J gave up 6 bases; unmatched junction bases: 10. Germline CDR1 reads MNHEY; CDR2 reads SMNVEV (reference sequence). CDR3: CASSLHGQAANSPLHF. The CDR3 DNA reads TGTGCCAGCAGTCTGCACGGACAGGCAGCTAATTCACCCCTCCACTTT.

This clonotype was detected many times. This sequence joins TRBV4-1 and TRBJ1-2; a weak D match, TRBD1 (5 bases). In germline, CDR1 is MGHRA, CDR2 YSYEKL. Trimming cost V 1 base and J 8 bases, with 14 bases left between them. The CDR3 is made up of 14 amino acids. CDR3 region: CASSQARAGNGYTF. The DNA for the CDR3 is TGCGCCAGCAGCCAAGCTAGGGCAGGGAACGGCTACACCTTC.

In its sample, this clonotype was seen many times. V is TRBV28 and J is TRBJ2-3; D not resolved. Trimming removed 0 bases at V and 0 bases at J, with 13 bases between. The CDR3 has 17 residues. Germline CDR1 and CDR2: MDHEN and SYDVKM. CDR3 sequence reads: CASSLWGVGLSTDTQYF. CDR3 sequence (DNA): TGTGCCAGCAGTTTATGGGGCGTCGGCCTTAGCACAGATACGCAGTATTTT.

This clonotype has at least ten counts. The chain combines TRBV20-1 with TRBJ1-5; D is uncertain. Germline CDR1 is DFQATT and CDR2 is SNEGSKA (reference sequence). The V end was cut by 6 bases, the J end by 5 bases, with 14 bases between. The CDR3 length is 13 residues. CDR3 region: CSAGGAGDQPQHF. Written as DNA, the CDR3 is TGCAGTGCGGGAGGAGCAGGCGATCAGCCCCAGCATTTT.

In this sample, this clonotype turned up many times. The genes are TRBV20-1 and TRBJ2-3; D is perhaps TRBD2 (6 bases). This CDR3 region has 14 residues. CDR1 and CDR2 (germline): DFQATT, SNEGSKA (reference sequence). Deletions cut 3 bases from V and 0 bases from J, with 10 bases between. The CDR3, as DNA: TGCAGTGCTAGCGCGGGGCCCAGCACAGATACGCAGTATTTT. Amino acids: CSASAGPSTDTQYF.

The sample holds a few counts of this clonotype. The rearrangement uses TRBV6-1 and TRBJ1-2; D possibly corresponds to TRBD1 (5 bases). With 5 bases removed from V and 11 bases from J, the gap between germline ends came to 12 bases. The CDR3 sequence is 11 residues long. Germline V lookup: CDR1 MNHNS, CDR2 SASEGT. The CDR3: CASSPRGTYTF. The CDR3 nucleotides are TGTGCCAGCAGTCCACGAGGGACGTACACCTTC.

In its sample, this clonotype was seen many times. The chain has TRBV20-1 and TRBJ2-7; TRBD1 is a possible D gene (6 bases). CDR3 length: 15 amino acids. Between the trimmed V and J ends, which lost 1 base and 2 bases, there was a span of 15 bases. Germline lookup yields CDR1 DFQATT and CDR2 SNEGSKA (reference sequence). CDR3 protein: CSARGTVLNPYEQYF. The CDR3 coding sequence is TGCAGTGCTAGAGGGACAGTTTTAAATCCCTACGAGCAGTACTTC.

The V call is TRBV10-3, the J call TRBJ1-1, with D possibly being TRBD1 (5 bases). Germline V gives CDR1 ENHRY, CDR2 SYGVKD. V lost 7 bases and J 1 base, leaving 10 bases between the germline ends. The CDR3 consists of 13 residues. Here the CDR3 reads CAITEGPNTEAFF. In nucleotides, the CDR3 is TGTGCCATCACCGAGGGACCGAACACTGAAGCTTTCTTT.